The 4 T cell receptor beta chains below come from one sample, sequenced in a study of T cells in Graves' hyperthyroidism and ophthalmopathy. Amplified TCR beta CDR3 regions came from RNA transcripts. TCR CDR3 regions were first amplified by RT-PCR with HTBI primers. TCRdb re-called the multiplex PCR reads with MiXCR, one entry per CDR3 protein. The table records some 510,000 distinct CDR3 sequences, around 21% of them present only once. Input material: blood. These receptors all stem from a young man with Graves' hyperthyroidism.

Many counts were recorded for this clonotype. An end of the junction differs from the germline gene, which may be a read error. The J gene is TRBJ1-2, the V gene TRBV3-1; D may be TRBD1 (6 bases). The CDR3 is 15 residues long. Germline CDR1 LGHDT, CDR2 YNNKEL (reference sequence). DNA of the CDR3: TGTGCCAGCAGTCAAGGGGGAGGAACGTTCTATGGCTACACCTTC. Protein: CASSQGGGTFYGYTF.

In this sample, this clonotype turned up many times. V usage is TRBV12-3 or TRBV12-4 and J usage is TRBJ2-5, with 9 bases that match TRBD1. J gave up 5 bases and V 5 bases, and 3 bases lay outside the gene matches. This CDR3 region has 13 residues. The CDR3 nucleotides are TGTGCCAGCAGTCACAGGGGGCAGGAGACCCAGTACTTC. Amino acid sequence: CASSHRGQETQYF.

The chain is built from TRBV6-1 and TRBJ2-3; TRBD1 aligns across 7 bases. CDR3 length: 14 amino acids. Germline CDR1 is MNHNS and CDR2 is SASEGT. J lost 9 bases, V lost 3 bases, and 9 bases had no gene match. CDR3 nucleotide sequence: TGTGCCAGCAGTGATGAAGAGACAGGGACGACGCAGTATTTT. Its translation: CASSDEETGTTQYF.

This clonotype was detected ten times or more. The chain uses TRBV6-1 and TRBJ2-7; D is unclear. With 0 bases removed from V and 2 bases from J, the gap between germline ends came to 14 bases. Germline values: CDR1 MNHNS, CDR2 SASEGT. The CDR3 length is 16 residues. The CDR3 loop is CASSEAGSEGTYEQYF. CDR3 sequence (DNA): TGTGCCAGCAGTGAAGCGGGGTCTGAAGGGACCTACGAGCAGTACTTC.